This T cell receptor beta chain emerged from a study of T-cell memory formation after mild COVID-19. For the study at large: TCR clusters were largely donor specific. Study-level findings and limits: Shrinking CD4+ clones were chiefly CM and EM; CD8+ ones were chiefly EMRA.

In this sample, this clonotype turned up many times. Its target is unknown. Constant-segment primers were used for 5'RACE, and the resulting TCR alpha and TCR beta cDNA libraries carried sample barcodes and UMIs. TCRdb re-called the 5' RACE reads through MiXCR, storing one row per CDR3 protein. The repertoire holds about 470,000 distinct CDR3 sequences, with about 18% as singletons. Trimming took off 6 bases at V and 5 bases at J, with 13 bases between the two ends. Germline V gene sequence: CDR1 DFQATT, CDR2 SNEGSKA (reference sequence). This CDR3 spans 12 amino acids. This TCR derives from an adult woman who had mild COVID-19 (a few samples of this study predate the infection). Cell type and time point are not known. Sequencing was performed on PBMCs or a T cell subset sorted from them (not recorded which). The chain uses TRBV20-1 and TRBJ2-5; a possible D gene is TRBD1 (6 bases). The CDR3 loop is CSAQDRRETQYF. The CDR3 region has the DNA TGCAGTGCACAAGACAGGAGGGAGACCCAGTACTTC.